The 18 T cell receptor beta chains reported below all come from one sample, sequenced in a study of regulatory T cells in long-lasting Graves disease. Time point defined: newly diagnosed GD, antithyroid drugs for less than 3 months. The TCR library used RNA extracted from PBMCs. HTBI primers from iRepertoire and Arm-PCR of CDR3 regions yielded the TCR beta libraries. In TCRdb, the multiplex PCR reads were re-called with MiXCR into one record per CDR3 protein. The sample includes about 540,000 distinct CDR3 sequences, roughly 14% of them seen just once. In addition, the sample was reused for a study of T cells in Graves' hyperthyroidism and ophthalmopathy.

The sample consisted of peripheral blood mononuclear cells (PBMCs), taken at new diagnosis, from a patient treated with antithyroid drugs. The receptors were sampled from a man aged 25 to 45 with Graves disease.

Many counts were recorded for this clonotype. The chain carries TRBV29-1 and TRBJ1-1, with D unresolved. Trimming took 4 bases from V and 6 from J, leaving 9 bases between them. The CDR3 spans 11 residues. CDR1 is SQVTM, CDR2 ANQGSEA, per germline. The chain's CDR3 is CSVAGTAEAFF. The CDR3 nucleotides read TGCAGCGTTGCGGGTACCGCTGAAGCTTTCTTT.

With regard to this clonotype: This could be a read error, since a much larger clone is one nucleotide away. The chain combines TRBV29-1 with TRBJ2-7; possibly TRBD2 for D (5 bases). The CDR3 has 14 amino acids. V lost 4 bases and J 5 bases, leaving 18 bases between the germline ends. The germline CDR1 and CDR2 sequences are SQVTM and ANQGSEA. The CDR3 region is CSVAEGWGSHEQYF. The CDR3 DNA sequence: TGCAGCGTTGCTGAGGGTTGGGGATCCCACGAGCAGTACTTC.

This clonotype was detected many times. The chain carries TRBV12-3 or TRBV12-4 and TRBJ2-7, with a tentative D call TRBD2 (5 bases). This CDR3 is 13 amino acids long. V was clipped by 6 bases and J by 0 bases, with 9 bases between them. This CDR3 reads CASSNDYSYEQYF. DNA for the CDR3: TGTGCCAGCAGCAACGACTACTCCTACGAGCAGTACTTC.

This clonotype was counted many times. CDR3 residues: CASSLAGQGASGQYF. The CDR3 DNA reads TGCGCCAGCAGCTTGGCCGGACAGGGGGCTTCGGGGCAGTACTTC. The chain couples TRBV5-1 to TRBJ2-7; 11 bases are shared with TRBD1. Germline loops: CDR1 SGHRS, CDR2 YFSETQ. Unmatched junction bases numbered 8, after V lost 0 bases and J lost 9 bases. The CDR3 length is 15 residues.

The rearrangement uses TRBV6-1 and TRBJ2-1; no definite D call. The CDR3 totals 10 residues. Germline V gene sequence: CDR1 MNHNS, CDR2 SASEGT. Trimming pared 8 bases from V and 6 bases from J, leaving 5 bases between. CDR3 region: CASGVNEQFF. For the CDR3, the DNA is TGTGCCAGCGGGGTCAATGAGCAGTTCTTC.

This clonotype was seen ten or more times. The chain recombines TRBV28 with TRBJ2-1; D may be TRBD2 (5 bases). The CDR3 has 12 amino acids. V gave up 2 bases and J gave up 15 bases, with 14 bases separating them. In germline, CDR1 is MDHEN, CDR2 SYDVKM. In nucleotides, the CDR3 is TGTGCCAGCAGTTTAACTAGTTCTCCCTCGTTCTTC. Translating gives CASSLTSSPSFF.

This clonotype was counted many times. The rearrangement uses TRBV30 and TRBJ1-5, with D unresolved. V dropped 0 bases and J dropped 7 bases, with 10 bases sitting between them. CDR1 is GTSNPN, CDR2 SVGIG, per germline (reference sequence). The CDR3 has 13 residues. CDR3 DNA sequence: TGTGCCTGGAGTGTTGAGGTTACCCAGCCCCAGCATTTT. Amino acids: CAWSVEVTQPQHF.

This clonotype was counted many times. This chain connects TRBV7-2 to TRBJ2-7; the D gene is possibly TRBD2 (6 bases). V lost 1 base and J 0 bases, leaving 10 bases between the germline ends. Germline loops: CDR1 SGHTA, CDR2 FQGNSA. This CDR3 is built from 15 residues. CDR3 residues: CASSLDNGSSYEQYF. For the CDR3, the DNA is TGTGCCAGCAGCTTAGATAACGGGAGCTCCTACGAGCAGTACTTC.

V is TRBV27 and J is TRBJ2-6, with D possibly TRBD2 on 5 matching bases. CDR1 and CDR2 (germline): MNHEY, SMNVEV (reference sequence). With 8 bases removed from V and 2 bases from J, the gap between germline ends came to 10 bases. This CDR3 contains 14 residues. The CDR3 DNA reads TGTGCCAGCCAAAGAGGGCCTGGGGCCAACGTCCTGACTTTC. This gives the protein CASQRGPGANVLTF.

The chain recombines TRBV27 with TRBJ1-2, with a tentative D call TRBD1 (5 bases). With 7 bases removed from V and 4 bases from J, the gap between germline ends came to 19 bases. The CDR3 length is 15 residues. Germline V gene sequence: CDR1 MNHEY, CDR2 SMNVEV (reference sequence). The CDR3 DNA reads TGTGCCAGCAACCCGGGGCCCGGGAGTGGCTATGGCTACACCTTC. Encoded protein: CASNPGPGSGYGYTF.

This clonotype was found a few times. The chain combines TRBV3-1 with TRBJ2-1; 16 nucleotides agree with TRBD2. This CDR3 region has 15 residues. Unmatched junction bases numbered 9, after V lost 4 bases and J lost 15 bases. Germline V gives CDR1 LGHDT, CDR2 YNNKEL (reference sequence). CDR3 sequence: CASSLGTSGRAKTFF. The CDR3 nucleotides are TGTGCCAGCAGCCTAGGGACTAGCGGGAGGGCGAAAACGTTCTTC.

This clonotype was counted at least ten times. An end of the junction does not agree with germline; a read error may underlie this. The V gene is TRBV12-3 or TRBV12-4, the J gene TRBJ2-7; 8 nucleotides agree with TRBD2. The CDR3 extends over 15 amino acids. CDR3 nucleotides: TGTGCCAGCAATTTAGCGGGGCCCTCCGCGTACGAGCAGTACTTC. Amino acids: CASNLAGPSAYEQYF.

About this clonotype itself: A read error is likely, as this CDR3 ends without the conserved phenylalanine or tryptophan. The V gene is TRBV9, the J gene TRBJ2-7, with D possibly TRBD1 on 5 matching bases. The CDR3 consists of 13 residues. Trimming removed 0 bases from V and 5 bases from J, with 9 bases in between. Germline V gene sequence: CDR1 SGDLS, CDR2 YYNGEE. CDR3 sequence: CASSVGGWDEQYL. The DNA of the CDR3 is TGTGCCAGCAGCGTAGGGGGCTGGGACGAGCAGTACCTC.

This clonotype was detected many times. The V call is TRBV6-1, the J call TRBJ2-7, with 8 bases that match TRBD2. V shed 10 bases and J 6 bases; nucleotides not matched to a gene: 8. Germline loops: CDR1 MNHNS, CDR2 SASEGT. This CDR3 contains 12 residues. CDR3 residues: CATRAGGGEQYF. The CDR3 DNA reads TGTGCCACTCGGGCGGGGGGCGGCGAGCAGTACTTC.

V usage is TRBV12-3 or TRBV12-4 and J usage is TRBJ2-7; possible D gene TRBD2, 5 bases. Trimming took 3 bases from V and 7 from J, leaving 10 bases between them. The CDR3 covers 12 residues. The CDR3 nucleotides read TGTGCCAGCAGTTTTAGCTCGGGGGAGCAGTACTTC. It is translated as CASSFSSGEQYF.

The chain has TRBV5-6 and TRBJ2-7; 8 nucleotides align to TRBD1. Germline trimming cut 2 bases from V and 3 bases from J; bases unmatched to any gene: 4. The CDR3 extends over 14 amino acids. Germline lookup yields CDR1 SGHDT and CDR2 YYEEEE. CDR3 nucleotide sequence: TGTGCCAGCAGCTTCGGACAGGGAAACTACGAGCAGTACTTC. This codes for CASSFGQGNYEQYF.

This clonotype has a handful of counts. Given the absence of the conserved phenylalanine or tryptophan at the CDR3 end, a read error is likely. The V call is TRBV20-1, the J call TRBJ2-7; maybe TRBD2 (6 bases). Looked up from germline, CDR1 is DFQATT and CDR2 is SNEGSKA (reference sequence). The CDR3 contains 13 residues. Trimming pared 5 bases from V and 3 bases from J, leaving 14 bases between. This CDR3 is CSAVGGFIYEQYS. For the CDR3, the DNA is TGCAGTGCTGTCGGAGGGTTCATCTACGAGCAGTACTCC.

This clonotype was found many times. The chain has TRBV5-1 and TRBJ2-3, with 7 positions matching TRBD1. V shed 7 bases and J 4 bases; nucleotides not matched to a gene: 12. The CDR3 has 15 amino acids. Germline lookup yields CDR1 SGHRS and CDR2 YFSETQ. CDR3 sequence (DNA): TGCGCCAGCCGCAGACAGGGTGGCGTCTCAGATACGCAGTATTTT. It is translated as CASRRQGGVSDTQYF. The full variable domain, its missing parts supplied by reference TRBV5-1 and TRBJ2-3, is KAGVTQTPRYLIKTRGQQVTLSCSPISGHRSVSWYQQTPGQGLQFLFEYFSETQRNKGNFPGRFSGRQFSNSRSEMNVSTLELGDSALYLCASRRQGGVSDTQYFGPGTRLTVL.